This TCR beta chain was sequenced in a study of blood T cell repertoires in COVID-19. Whole-study context: The United States, Italy and Spain provided the acute and convalescent COVID-19 samples. In each case, the material was cDNA or gDNA derived from T cells, B-cell-depleted T cells, or PBMCs.

This clone was picked up a small number of times. Trimming removed 6 bases at V and 6 bases at J, with 18 bases between. Germline assignment: CDR1 SEHNR and CDR2 FQNEAQ (reference sequence). The CDR3 length is 15 residues. In the source study's methods: Nucleated cell counts were estimated from reference gene primer amplification. The method was immunoSEQ multiplex PCR; TCRdb's version includes in-frame clones alone and lacks a portion of them. Clonal size and the V and J genes are those of that table, whereas D and trimming came from the DNA. This table has more than 95,000 clones, around 80% appearing once.

The clonotype originates from a woman aged 50 to 60 with acute or convalescent COVID-19. The J gene is TRBJ1-3, the V gene TRBV7-9; TRBD1 might be the D (6 bases). The source material was peripheral blood. Here the CDR3 reads CASSQRRTAENTIYF. In DNA, the CDR3 is TGTGCCAGCAGTCAACGCCGGACAGCGGAAAACACCATATATTTT. Using reference TRBV7-9 and TRBJ1-3 for the parts outside the CDR3, the full variable domain is DTGVSQNPRHKITKRGQNVTFRCDPISEHNRLYWYRQTLGQGPEFLTYFQNEAQLEKSRLLSDRFSAERPKGSFSTLEIQRTEQGDSAMYLCASSQRRTAENTIYFGEGSWLTVV.